The subject of this entry is one T cell receptor (beta chain). The CDR3 consists of 14 residues. Germline V CDR1 and CDR2: MNHEY, SMNVEV (reference sequence). V was clipped by 1 base and J by 6 bases, with 10 bases between them. The data originate from a study of blood T cell repertoires in COVID-19. Background on the study: Spain, Italy and the United States supplied samples that represented acute and convalescent COVID-19.

Clones were read by immunoSEQ multiplex PCR, and TCRdb kept only the in-frame ones, dropping some. The sample includes roughly 9,400 clones, roughly 72% seen only once; the top ten take more than 35%. The rearrangement joins TRBV27 to TRBJ2-1, with a tentative D call TRBD2 (5 bases). Sequenced sample: peripheral blood. This TCR was sampled from a human donor in a cohort sampled during active COVID-19. The DNA of the CDR3 is TGTGCCAGCAGTTTATTACGACTATCCAATGAGCAGTTCTTC. This gives the protein CASSLLRLSNEQFF.